This T cell receptor (beta chain) was observed in a study of patients and donors after allogeneic stem cell transplantation. Via MiXCR, TCRdb re-called the RT-PCR reads, giving one row per CDR3 protein. This table has more than 850,000 distinct CDR3 sequences, roughly 18% appearing once. Germline CDR1 is MNHNS and CDR2 is SASEGT. The J segment lost 9 bases and the V segment lost 7 bases, leaving 15 bases of the junction unmatched. This CDR3 comprises 15 residues. Sequences were obtained from blood, either unsorted or a sorted T cell fraction (not recorded which). The receptor was derived from a human donor who was either an allogeneic HSCT recipient or a stem cell or donor lymphocyte infusion donor (not recorded which). It is not recorded whose cells these are; they may come from a transplant donor. This chain links TRBV6-1 with TRBJ2-1; TRBD2 aligns across 7 bases. The CDR3 reads CASIGKREGLGEQFF. The CDR3 region has the DNA TGTGCCAGCATTGGGAAGAGGGAGGGCCTGGGTGAGCAGTTCTTC.